This T cell receptor (beta chain) was recorded in a study of T cells in Graves' hyperthyroidism and ophthalmopathy. Findings and caveats of the study: Onset of ophthalmopathy came a median roughly 6.5 months after the model predicted it.

Enrolled ophthalmopathy patients presented with a Clinical Activity Score of at least 3, a NOSPECS grade of at least 4, and disease duration under 3 months. TCR beta CDR3 sequences were amplified from RNA transcripts. With the HTBI primer set, the TCR CDR3 went through a first round of RT-PCR. MiXCR, applied by TCRdb to the multiplex PCR reads, yields one record per CDR3 protein. The repertoire holds 300,000 to 450,000 distinct CDR3 sequences, with approximately 14% as singletons. Turning to this clonotype: What it recognizes is unknown.

The CDR3 sequence is 14 residues long. V was trimmed by 7 bases and J by 2 bases, leaving 11 bases between them. Per germline, CDR1 LNHDA and CDR2 SQIVND (reference sequence). V is TRBV19 and J is TRBJ1-4, with unresolved D. The origin of this receptor is a woman between 25 and 40 years old with Graves' ophthalmopathy. Material: blood. Here the CDR3 DNA reads TGTGCCAGTACCCAGTCCGCGACTAATGAAAAACTGTTTTTT. Amino acids: CASTQSATNEKLFF.